Listed below are T cell receptor beta chains from one sample, sequenced in a study of response to subunit inactivated influenza vaccine. MiXCR, applied by TCRdb to the RT-PCR reads, yields one record per CDR3 protein. The sample yields roughly 630,000 distinct CDR3 sequences, about 15% seen once. This material consisted of PBMCs from blood, taken less than 15 days before vaccination. The receptors derive from a man aged 45-65 years who received an inactivated influenza vaccine. Each CDR3 is given with its conserved first and last residue. The order of the fields is clone size, J gene, V gene, D gene, CDR3 DNA, CDR3 protein. The D gene is left open where the match is weak. The size field is filled for only some rows; it gives once, few, many or a size class.

>.|TRBJ2-5|TRBV6-2/TRBV6-3|TRBD1
TGTGCCAGCAGTTACTCGAACAGGGGCCTGGAGACCCAGTACTTC
CASSYSNRGLETQYF
>.|TRBJ2-2|TRBV5-1|.
TGCGCCAGCAGCTTGTACCCGATCGGGTTAAACACCGGGGAGCTGTTTTTT
CASSLYPIGLNTGELFF
>.|TRBJ2-1|TRBV10-3|.
TGTGCCATCAGTGAGTCGACTGTAGACGCTGAGCAGTTCTTC
CAISESTVDAEQFF
>few|TRBJ2-1|TRBV20-1|TRBD2
TGCAGTGCTAGATCCCCTACTAGCGGGAGGGCCCGTGAGCAGTTCTTC
CSARSPTSGRAREQFF
>.|TRBJ1-1|TRBV12-3/TRBV12-4|TRBD1
TGTGCCAGCAGTTTATTGGGAGGGGGCAACACTGAAGCTTTCTTT
CASSLLGGGNTEAFF
>.|TRBJ2-5|TRBV29-1|.
TGCAGCGTTGTTCGGGTGGTTTCGGCGGAACAAGAGACCCAGTACTTC
CSVVRVVSAEQETQYF
>.|TRBJ2-7|TRBV3-1|.
TGTGCCAGCAGCCAATCGTTGGGGTTTTCCTACGAGCAGTACTTC
CASSQSLGFSYEQYF
>.|TRBJ1-3|TRBV6-1|TRBD1
TGTGCCAGCAGAGGCCGGGGACAGGGGGTTTCTGGAAACACCATATATTTT
CASRGRGQGVSGNTIYF
>few|TRBJ2-2|TRBV20-1|TRBD1
TGCAGTGCGGCGACCGGACAGGGGGGTGCCGGGGAGCTGTTTTTT
CSAATGQGGAGELFF
>many|TRBJ2-1|TRBV4-3|.
TGCGCCAGCAGCCAAGAACGCGGGAATGAGCAGTTCTTC
CASSQERGNEQFF
>few|TRBJ2-1|TRBV10-3|TRBD2
TGTGCCATCACCAAGCATGGGACTAGCGGAAACAATGAGCAGTTCTTC
CAITKHGTSGNNEQFF
>.|TRBJ2-7|TRBV7-9|.
TGTGCCAGCAGCGAGGGCCCAGGAGGCGAGCAGTACTTC
CASSEGPGGEQYF
>few|TRBJ1-2|TRBV7-9|.
TGTGCCAGCAGCTTAGGTCTAACAGGGCCCTATGGCTACACCTTC
CASSLGLTGPYGYTF
>few|TRBJ2-7|TRBV5-1|.
TGCGCCAGCAGCTTGGGGGACAAAAGCGAGCAGTACTTC
CASSLGDKSEQYF
>.|TRBJ1-1|TRBV5-1|TRBD1
TGCGCCAGCAGCCCACCTTGGGTGAGGGGGCCAATGAACACTGAAGCTTTCTTT
CASSPPWVRGPMNTEAFF
>few|TRBJ1-1|TRBV20-1|TRBD1
TGCAGTGCTAGGCGGACAGGGAGGGATACTGAAGCTTTCTTT
CSARRTGRDTEAFF
>few|TRBJ2-5|TRBV4-2|TRBD2
TGTGCCAGCAGCCAAGATCAAGCGGGAGTAGGGCGACAAGAGACCCAGTACTTC
CASSQDQAGVGRQETQYF
>.|TRBJ1-3|TRBV7-2|TRBD1
TGTGCCAGCAGCTTAGGACCGGACAGGCGTGGAAACACCATATATTTT
CASSLGPDRRGNTIYF
>few|TRBJ1-1|TRBV12-3/TRBV12-4|TRBD1
TGTGCCAGCGGCGACAGGGCGAACACTGAAGCTTTCTTT
CASGDRANTEAFF
>.|TRBJ1-2|TRBV6-2/TRBV6-3|TRBD1
TGTGCCAGCAGTTACTCGTTTGCGGGGACAGGGCTTAACTATGGCTACACCTTC
CASSYSFAGTGLNYGYTF
>.|TRBJ2-5|TRBV5-6|TRBD1
TGTGCCAGCAGACTATCAGGGGGCGAAGAGACCCAGTACTTC
CASRLSGGEETQYF
>.|TRBJ2-1|TRBV11-2|TRBD2
TGTGCCAGCAGCTTAGTAGTCCTAGCGGGTTCCCGGCTTCTGAATGAGCAGTTCTTC
CASSLVVLAGSRLLNEQFF
>few|TRBJ2-7|TRBV6-5|TRBD2
TGTGCCAGCAGTTACTCCACTAGCGGGATGACCTACGAGCAGTACTTC
CASSYSTSGMTYEQYF
>few|TRBJ2-7|TRBV7-8|TRBD2
TGTGCCAGCAGCATACTAGCGGGAGACCTCTACGAGCAGTACTTC
CASSILAGDLYEQYF
>.|TRBJ2-3|TRBV2|.
TGTGCCAGCAGTCAGACAGGAGGATGGGGCACAGATACGCAGTATTTT
CASSQTGGWGTDTQYF
>many|TRBJ1-2|TRBV4-1|TRBD1
TGCGCCAGCAGCCTCCAGCCGGGACAGCTTAACTATGGCTACACCTTC
CASSLQPGQLNYGYTF
>.|TRBJ1-4|TRBV4-3|.
TGCGCCAGCAGCCCAGAAGATAGGACCGTCGAAAAACTGTTTTTT
CASSPEDRTVEKLFF
>few|TRBJ1-1|TRBV12-5|.
TGTGCTAGTGGTTTAGCGGGCAACACTGAAGCTTTCTTT
CASGLAGNTEAFF
>.|TRBJ2-1|TRBV6-2/TRBV6-3|.
TGTGCCAGCAGTTACTCGACAACTTACAATGAGCAGTTCTTC
CASSYSTTYNEQFF
>few|TRBJ1-2|TRBV12-3/TRBV12-4|.
TGTGCCAGCCATGGGACGCTAAACTATGGCTACACCTTC
CASHGTLNYGYTF
>few|TRBJ2-1|TRBV24-1|.
TGTGCCACCAGTGCCCCCGCCGGAGGCGAGCAGTTCTTC
CATSAPAGGEQFF
>.|TRBJ2-4|TRBV7-2|.
TGTGCCAGCAGCTTAGTGTCCGGGGACGGCAAAAACATTCAGTACTTC
CASSLVSGDGKNIQYF
>few|TRBJ1-4|TRBV28|.
TGTGCCAGCAGGGGGTCGGACACCAATGAAAAACTGTTTTTT
CASRGSDTNEKLFF
>few|TRBJ2-1|TRBV5-1|.
TGCGCCAGCAGTCAGGATGCCAATGAGCAGTTCTTC
CASSQDANEQFF
>.|TRBJ1-1|TRBV6-5|.
TGTGCCAGCAGTTACGTGACGGGCAACACTGAAGCTTTCTTT
CASSYVTGNTEAFF
>few|TRBJ2-7|TRBV27|TRBD2
TGTGCCAGCAGTCCCCGTGGGACTAGCGTATCATTTTCCTACGAGCAGTACTTC
CASSPRGTSVSFSYEQYF
>few|TRBJ2-4|TRBV11-2|TRBD1
TGTGCCAGCAGCCCGCGGACAGGGGGCACGTCTAGCGGTTACAAAAACATTCAGTACTTC
CASSPRTGGTSSGYKNIQYF
>.|TRBJ2-3|TRBV28|.
TGTGCCAGCAGTTTAGGGCAGCAGCTCCTCCAGGGCGCAGATACGCAGTATTTT
CASSLGQQLLQGADTQYF
>.|TRBJ1-6|TRBV7-9|.
TGTGCCAGCAGCCCGGTGGTGGGATCCCCTCCCCTCCACTTT
CASSPVVGSPPLHF
>few|TRBJ1-6|TRBV7-2|TRBD1
TGTGCCAGCAGCTCGGACAGGGGGATTTCACCCCTCCACTTT
CASSSDRGISPLHF
>few|TRBJ2-4|TRBV20-1|TRBD2
TGCAGTGCTCCTAGCGGGAGGGAGGGAAACATTCAGTACTTC
CSAPSGREGNIQYF
>.|TRBJ2-5|TRBV5-6|.
TGTGCCAGCAGCTTTGGCACCGTCCAAGAGACCCAGTACTTC
CASSFGTVQETQYF
>few|TRBJ1-1|TRBV20-1|TRBD1
TGCAGTGCTAGAGAGACCGGGACAGGGGCTTTCTTT
CSARETGTGAFF
>.|TRBJ2-3|TRBV4-1|.
TGCGCCAGCAGCCAAGATCCCCTGTCAGATACGCAGTATTTT
CASSQDPLSDTQYF
>few|TRBJ1-1|TRBV29-1|TRBD1
TGCAGCGACACGGGGGACAGGGAAACTTTCTTT
CSDTGDRETFF
>few|TRBJ1-5|TRBV7-8|.
TGTGCCAGCAGCTTAGCCCGAGCCGGGACACATAGCAATCAGCCCCAGCATTTT
CASSLARAGTHSNQPQHF
>few|TRBJ2-7|TRBV12-3/TRBV12-4|.
TGTGCCAGCTCACGGGCCGGGACACCCTACGAGCAGTACTTC
CASSRAGTPYEQYF
>.|TRBJ2-5|TRBV10-3|TRBD2
TGTGCCATCAGCCCTAGCGGGGGGGTCCAAGAGACCCAGTACTTC
CAISPSGGVQETQYF
>few|TRBJ2-3|TRBV18|.
TGTGCCAGCTCACCACCACTTGTAGATACGCAGTATTTT
CASSPPLVDTQYF
>few|TRBJ2-1|TRBV6-1|TRBD2
TGTGCCAGCATCCTGGGACTAGCCCTTTACAATGAGCAGTTCTTC
CASILGLALYNEQFF
>.|TRBJ2-5|TRBV4-2|.
TGTGCCAGCAGCCAAGAATTGGGTGGGATCTGGGAGACCCAGTACTTC
CASSQELGGIWETQYF
>.|TRBJ2-6|TRBV20-1|.
TGCAGTGCTAGAGATCCGTCAGGGCGACTTTTGGGCCTGACTTTC
CSARDPSGRLLGLTF
>few|TRBJ1-2|TRBV29-1|.
TGCAGCGTTGCGGGGGGAACGGACTTTGGGTACGCCTACACCTTC
CSVAGGTDFGYAYTF
>few|TRBJ2-1|TRBV19|TRBD2
TGTGCCAGTAGTACAGACTCCGGGACTAGCCCCTACAATGAGCAGTTCTTC
CASSTDSGTSPYNEQFF
>many|TRBJ1-2|TRBV5-1|TRBD1
TGCGCCAGCAGCTCCCGGGACAGCTATGGCTACACCTTC
CASSSRDSYGYTF
>few|TRBJ2-5|TRBV7-6|TRBD2
TGTGCCAGCAGCTTAGGGGAGGGACAGACCCAGTACTTC
CASSLGEGQTQYF
>.|TRBJ2-5|TRBV20-1|.
TGCAGTGCTACCCCTGGGAGGGGGGGAGAGACCCAGTACTTC
CSATPGRGGETQYF
>.|TRBJ1-5|TRBV30|.
TGTGCCTGGAGTGAACAGGGCGGCCTATATTCTAATCAGCCCCAGCATTTT
CAWSEQGGLYSNQPQHF
>few|TRBJ1-1|TRBV29-1|.
TGCAGCGTTGAAGTCCAGGGCTGGACTGAAGCTTTCTTT
CSVEVQGWTEAFF